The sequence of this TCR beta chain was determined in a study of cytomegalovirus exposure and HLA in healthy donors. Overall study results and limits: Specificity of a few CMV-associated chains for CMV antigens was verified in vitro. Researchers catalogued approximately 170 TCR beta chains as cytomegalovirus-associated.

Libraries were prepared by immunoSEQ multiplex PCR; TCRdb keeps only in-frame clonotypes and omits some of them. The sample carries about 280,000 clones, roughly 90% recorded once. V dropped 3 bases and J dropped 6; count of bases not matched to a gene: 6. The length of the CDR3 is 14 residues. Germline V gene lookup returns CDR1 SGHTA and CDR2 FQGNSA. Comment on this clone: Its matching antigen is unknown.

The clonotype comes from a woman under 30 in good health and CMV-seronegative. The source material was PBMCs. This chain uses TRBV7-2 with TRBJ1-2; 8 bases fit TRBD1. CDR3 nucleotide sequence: TGTGCCAGCAGCTTCCCAGGGGGCGCGGATGGCTACACCTTC. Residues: CASSFPGGADGYTF.